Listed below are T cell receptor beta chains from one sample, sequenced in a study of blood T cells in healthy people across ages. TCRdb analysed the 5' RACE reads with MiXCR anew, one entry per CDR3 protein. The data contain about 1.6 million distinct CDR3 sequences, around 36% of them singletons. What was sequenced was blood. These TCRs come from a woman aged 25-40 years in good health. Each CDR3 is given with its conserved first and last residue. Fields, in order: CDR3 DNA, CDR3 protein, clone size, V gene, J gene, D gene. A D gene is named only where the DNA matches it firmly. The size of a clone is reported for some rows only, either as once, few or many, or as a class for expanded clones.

CDR3nt: TGTGCCAGCAGCATAATAGTGACAGATACGCAGTATTTT
CDR3aa: CASSIIVTDTQYF
abundance: .
v_gene: TRBV7-3
j_gene: TRBJ2-3
d_gene: .

CDR3nt: TGTGCCAGCAGCTTAACGGCCACTAGGGAAGAGACCCAGTACTTC
CDR3aa: CASSLTATREETQYF
abundance: many
v_gene: TRBV7-3
j_gene: TRBJ2-5
d_gene: .

CDR3nt: TGTGCCATCACCAAAGGACTAGCGGGGGACGCTGAGCAGTTCTTC
CDR3aa: CAITKGLAGDAEQFF
abundance: few
v_gene: TRBV10-3
j_gene: TRBJ2-1
d_gene: TRBD2

CDR3nt: TGTGCCACCAGTGATTTAAGGCCAGGGGGGATTCCCGGGGAGCTGTTTTTT
CDR3aa: CATSDLRPGGIPGELFF
abundance: .
v_gene: TRBV24-1
j_gene: TRBJ2-2
d_gene: .

CDR3nt: TGTACCACCGCCCTGGCGTTGTACAATGAGCAGTTCTTC
CDR3aa: CTTALALYNEQFF
abundance: .
v_gene: TRBV15
j_gene: TRBJ2-1
d_gene: .

CDR3nt: TGCAGTGCTATTTCAGGCGGGCTCACAGATACGCAGTATTTT
CDR3aa: CSAISGGLTDTQYF
abundance: .
v_gene: TRBV20-1
j_gene: TRBJ2-3
d_gene: .

CDR3nt: TGCGCCAGCAGTACTAGCGTGGCCTACAATGAGCAGTTCTTC
CDR3aa: CASSTSVAYNEQFF
abundance: .
v_gene: TRBV10-1
j_gene: TRBJ2-1
d_gene: TRBD2

CDR3nt: TGCAGCGTTTTAGGGGACAGATCTTTTCGGGAGCAGTACTTC
CDR3aa: CSVLGDRSFREQYF
abundance: many
v_gene: TRBV29-1
j_gene: TRBJ2-7
d_gene: TRBD1

CDR3nt: TGTGCCAGCAGTGGCCCAGGCCTTGAAGCTTTCTTT
CDR3aa: CASSGPGLEAFF
abundance: .
v_gene: TRBV2
j_gene: TRBJ1-1
d_gene: .

CDR3nt: TGTGCCAGTAGATTAGCGGGAGCGGTCTACAATGAGCAGTTCTTC
CDR3aa: CASRLAGAVYNEQFF
abundance: .
v_gene: TRBV19
j_gene: TRBJ2-1
d_gene: TRBD2

CDR3nt: TGTGCCAGCAGCTATTCTAGCGGGAGCTACAATGAGCAGTTCTTC
CDR3aa: CASSYSSGSYNEQFF
abundance: many
v_gene: TRBV7-9
j_gene: TRBJ2-1
d_gene: TRBD2

CDR3nt: TGCAGCGTTGAAGACTGGGGATTCGAGGGGACTGAAGCTTTCTTT
CDR3aa: CSVEDWGFEGTEAFF
abundance: .
v_gene: TRBV29-1
j_gene: TRBJ1-1
d_gene: .

CDR3nt: TGTGCCAGCAGTTTATTCTTTCTTGTCGGGACAGGGACCTACGAGCAGTACTTC
CDR3aa: CASSLFFLVGTGTYEQYF
abundance: few
v_gene: TRBV12-3/TRBV12-4
j_gene: TRBJ2-7
d_gene: TRBD1

CDR3nt: TGCGGTGCTAGACGGACTAGGGGTTACAATGAGCAGTTCTTC
CDR3aa: CGARRTRGYNEQFF
abundance: .
v_gene: TRBV20-1
j_gene: TRBJ2-1
d_gene: TRBD2

CDR3nt: TGCGCCAGCAGCTTGGGGGGCTCTAGCGGCACCAATGAGCAGTTCTTC
CDR3aa: CASSLGGSSGTNEQFF
abundance: .
v_gene: TRBV5-1
j_gene: TRBJ2-1
d_gene: TRBD2

CDR3nt: TGCAGTGCTAGAGATCGAGCGGGAGGACACCGCTACAATGAGCAGTTCTTC
CDR3aa: CSARDRAGGHRYNEQFF
abundance: .
v_gene: TRBV20-1
j_gene: TRBJ2-1
d_gene: TRBD2

CDR3nt: TGTGCCAGCAGCCCGGGAGACAGGGGGCGATTTGGCTACACCTTC
CDR3aa: CASSPGDRGRFGYTF
abundance: .
v_gene: TRBV4-2
j_gene: TRBJ1-2
d_gene: TRBD1

CDR3nt: TGTGCCAGCAGCCAAGCAGCCGGACAGGGATGGTATGGCTACACCTTC
CDR3aa: CASSQAAGQGWYGYTF
abundance: once
v_gene: TRBV3-1
j_gene: TRBJ1-2
d_gene: TRBD1

CDR3nt: TGCGCCAGCAGCTGGACTGGCGGGACAGATTATGGCTACACCTTC
CDR3aa: CASSWTGGTDYGYTF
abundance: few
v_gene: TRBV5-1
j_gene: TRBJ1-2
d_gene: TRBD1

CDR3nt: TGTGCCAGCAGCTCCCCCACGGGGACAGGAAAAAACATGCAGTACTTC
CDR3aa: CASSSPTGTGKNMQYF
abundance: .
v_gene: TRBV7-9
j_gene: TRBJ2-4
d_gene: TRBD1